This T cell receptor beta chain was documented in a study of identical twins. One entry per CDR3 protein results from TCRdb running MiXCR on the 5' RACE reads. The sample includes over 550,000 distinct CDR3 sequences, 7% to 7.5% of them seen just once. In this sample, this clonotype turned up once. As yet, its antigen is unknown. Germline V lookup: CDR1 MNHNS, CDR2 SASEGT. The CDR3 has 16 residues. Trimming cost V 4 bases and J 1 base, with 11 bases left between them. Study-level results: Instead of following the same donors, the conclusions were based on cross-sectional statistical analysis. With beta out-of-frame sequences, excess sharing by twins was weaker.

The same specimen was also included in a second study, on yellow fever vaccine responses in identical twins.

Sequenced sample: PBMCs. The clonotype was recovered from a woman aged 18-29 years in good health. V and J are TRBV6-1 and TRBJ2-6, with no clear D. Written as DNA, the CDR3 is TGTGCCAGCAGTGGAGTTACGTGGTCTGGGGCCAACGTCCTGACTTTC. Translated, it gives CASSGVTWSGANVLTF.